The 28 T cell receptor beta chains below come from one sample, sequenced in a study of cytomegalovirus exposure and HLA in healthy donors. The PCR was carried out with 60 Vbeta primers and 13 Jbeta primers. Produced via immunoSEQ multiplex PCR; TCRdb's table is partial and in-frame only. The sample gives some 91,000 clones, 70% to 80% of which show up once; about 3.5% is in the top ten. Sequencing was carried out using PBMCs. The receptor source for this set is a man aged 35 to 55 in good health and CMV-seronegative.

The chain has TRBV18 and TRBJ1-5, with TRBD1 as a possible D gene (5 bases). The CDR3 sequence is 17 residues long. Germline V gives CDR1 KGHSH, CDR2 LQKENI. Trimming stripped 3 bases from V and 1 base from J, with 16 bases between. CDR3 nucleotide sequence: TGTGCCAGCTCACCTACGACGCCCCGGGGGAGCAATCAGCCCCAGCATTTT. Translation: CASSPTTPRGSNQPQHF. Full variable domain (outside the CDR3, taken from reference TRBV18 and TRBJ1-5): NAGVMQNPRHLVRRRGQEARLRCSPMKGHSHVYWYRQLPEEGLKFMVYLQKENIIDESGMPKERFSAEFPKEGPSILRIQQVVRGDSAAYFCASSPTTPRGSNQPQHFGDGTRLSIL.

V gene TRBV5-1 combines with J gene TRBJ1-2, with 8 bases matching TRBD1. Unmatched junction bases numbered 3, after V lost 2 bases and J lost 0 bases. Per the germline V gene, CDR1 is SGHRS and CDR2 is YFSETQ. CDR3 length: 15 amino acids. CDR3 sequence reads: CASSFGQGANYGYTF. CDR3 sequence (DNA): TGCGCCAGCAGCTTCGGACAGGGCGCTAACTATGGCTACACCTTC.

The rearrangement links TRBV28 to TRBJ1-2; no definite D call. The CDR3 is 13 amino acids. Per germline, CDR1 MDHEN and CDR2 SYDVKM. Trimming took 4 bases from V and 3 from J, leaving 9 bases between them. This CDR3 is CASSSTQYYGYTF. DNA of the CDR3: TGTGCCAGCAGTTCCACCCAGTACTATGGCTACACCTTC.

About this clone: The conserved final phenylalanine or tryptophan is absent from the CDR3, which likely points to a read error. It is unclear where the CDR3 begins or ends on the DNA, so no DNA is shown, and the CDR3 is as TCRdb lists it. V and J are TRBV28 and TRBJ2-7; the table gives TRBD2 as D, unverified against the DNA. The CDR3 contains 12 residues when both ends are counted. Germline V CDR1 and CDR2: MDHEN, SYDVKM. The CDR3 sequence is CASSVGRRGIHL.

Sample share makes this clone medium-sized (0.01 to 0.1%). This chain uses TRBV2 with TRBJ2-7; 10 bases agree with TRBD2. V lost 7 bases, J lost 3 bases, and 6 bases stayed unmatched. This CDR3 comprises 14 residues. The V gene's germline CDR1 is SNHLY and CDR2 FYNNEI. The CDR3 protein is CASKEGTSVYEQYF. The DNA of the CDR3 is TGTGCCAGCAAAGAAGGGACTAGCGTCTACGAGCAGTACTTC.

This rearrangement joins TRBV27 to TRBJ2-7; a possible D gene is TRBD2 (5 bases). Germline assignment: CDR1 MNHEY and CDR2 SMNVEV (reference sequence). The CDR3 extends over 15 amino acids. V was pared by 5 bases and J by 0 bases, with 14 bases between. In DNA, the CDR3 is TGTGCCAGCAGTGTCCGCGAGCGGTTCTCCTACGAGCAGTACTTC. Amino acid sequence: CASSVRERFSYEQYF.

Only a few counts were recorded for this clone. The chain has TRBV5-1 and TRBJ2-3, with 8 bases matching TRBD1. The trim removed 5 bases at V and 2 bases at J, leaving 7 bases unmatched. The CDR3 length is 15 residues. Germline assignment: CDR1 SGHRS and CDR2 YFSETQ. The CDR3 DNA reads TGCGCCAGCAGTAGGGGACAGGTCCCCACAGATACGCAGTATTTT. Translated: CASSRGQVPTDTQYF.

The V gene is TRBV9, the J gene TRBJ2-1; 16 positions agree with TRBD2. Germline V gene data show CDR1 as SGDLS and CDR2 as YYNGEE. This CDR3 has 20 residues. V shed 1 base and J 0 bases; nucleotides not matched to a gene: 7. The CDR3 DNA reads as TGTGCCAGCAGCGTATCCGGGACTAGCGGGAGGGTGAGCTCCTACAATGAGCAGTTCTTC. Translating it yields CASSVSGTSGRVSSYNEQFF.

The CDR3 reads CASSVAGLAKNIQYF. The CDR3 nucleotides read TGTGCCAGCAGCGTAGCAGGGCTAGCCAAAAACATTCAGTACTTC. The J gene is TRBJ2-4, the V gene TRBV9, with a possible D match to TRBD1 (5 bases). Germline values: CDR1 SGDLS, CDR2 YYNGEE. V was clipped by 0 bases and J by 0 bases, with 7 bases between them. The CDR3 is 15 amino acids. The full variable domain, with the rest looked up from reference TRBV9 and TRBJ2-4, is DSGVTQTPKHLITATGQRVTLRCSPRSGDLSVYWYQQSLDQGLQFLIQYYNGEERAKGNILERFSAQQFPDLHSELNLSSLELGDSALYFCASSVAGLAKNIQYFGAGTRLSVL.

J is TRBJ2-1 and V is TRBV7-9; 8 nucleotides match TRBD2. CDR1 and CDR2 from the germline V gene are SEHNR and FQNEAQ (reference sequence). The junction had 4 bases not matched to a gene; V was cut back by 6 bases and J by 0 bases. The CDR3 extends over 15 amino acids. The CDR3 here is CASSWSGGSYNEQFF. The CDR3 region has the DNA TGTGCCAGCAGTTGGAGCGGGGGCTCCTACAATGAGCAGTTCTTC.

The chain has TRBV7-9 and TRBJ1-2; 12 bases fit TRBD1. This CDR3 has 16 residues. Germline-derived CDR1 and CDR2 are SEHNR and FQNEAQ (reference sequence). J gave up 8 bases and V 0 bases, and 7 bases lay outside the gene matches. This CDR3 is CASSLAGTGGAGGYTF. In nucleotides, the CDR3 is TGTGCCAGCAGCTTAGCGGGGACAGGGGGCGCGGGAGGCTACACCTTC.

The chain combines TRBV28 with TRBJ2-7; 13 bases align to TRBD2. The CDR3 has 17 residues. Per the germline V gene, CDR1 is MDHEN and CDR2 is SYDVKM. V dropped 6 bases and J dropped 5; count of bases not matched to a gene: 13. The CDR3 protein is CASRNAGGLAGENEQYF. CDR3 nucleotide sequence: TGTGCCAGCAGAAACGCCGGCGGACTAGCGGGAGAAAACGAGCAGTACTTC.

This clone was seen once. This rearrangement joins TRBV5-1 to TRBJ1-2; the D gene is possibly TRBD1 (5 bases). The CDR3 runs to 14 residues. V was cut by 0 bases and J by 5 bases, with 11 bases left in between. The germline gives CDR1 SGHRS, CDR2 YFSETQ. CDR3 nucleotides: TGCGCCAGCAGCTTGGGCAGGGTGGGATATGGCTACACCTTC. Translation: CASSLGRVGYGYTF.

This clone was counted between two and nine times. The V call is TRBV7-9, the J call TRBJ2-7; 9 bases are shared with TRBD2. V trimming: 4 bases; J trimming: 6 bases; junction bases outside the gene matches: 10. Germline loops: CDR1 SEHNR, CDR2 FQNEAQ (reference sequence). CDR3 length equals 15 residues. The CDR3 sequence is CASSSSGIGGVEQYF. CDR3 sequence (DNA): TGTGCCAGCAGCTCTAGCGGGATTGGTGGGGTCGAGCAGTACTTC.

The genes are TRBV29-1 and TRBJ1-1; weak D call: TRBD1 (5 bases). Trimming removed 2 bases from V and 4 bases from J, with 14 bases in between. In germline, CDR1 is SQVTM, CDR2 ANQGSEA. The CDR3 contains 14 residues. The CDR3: CSVERPGVGTEAFF. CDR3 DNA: TGCAGCGTTGAACGGCCGGGGGTAGGCACTGAAGCTTTCTTT. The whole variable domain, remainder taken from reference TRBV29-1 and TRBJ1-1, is SAVISQKPSRDICQRGTSLTIQCQVDSQVTMMFWYRQQPGQSLTLIATANQGSEATYESGFVIDKFPISRPNLTFSTLTVSNMSPEDSSIYLCSVERPGVGTEAFFGQGTRLTVV.

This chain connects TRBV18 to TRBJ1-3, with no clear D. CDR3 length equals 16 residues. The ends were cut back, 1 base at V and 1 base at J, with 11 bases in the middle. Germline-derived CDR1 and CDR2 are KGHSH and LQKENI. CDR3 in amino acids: CASSPLRVGSGNTIYF. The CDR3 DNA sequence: TGTGCCAGCTCACCACTTCGGGTTGGGTCTGGAAACACCATATATTTT.

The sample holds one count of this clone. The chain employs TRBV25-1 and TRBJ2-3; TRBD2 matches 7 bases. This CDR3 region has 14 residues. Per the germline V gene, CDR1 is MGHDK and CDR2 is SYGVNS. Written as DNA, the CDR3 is TGTGCGAGCGGGATCGGAGGAAGCACAGATACGCAGTATTTT. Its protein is CASGIGGSTDTQYF.

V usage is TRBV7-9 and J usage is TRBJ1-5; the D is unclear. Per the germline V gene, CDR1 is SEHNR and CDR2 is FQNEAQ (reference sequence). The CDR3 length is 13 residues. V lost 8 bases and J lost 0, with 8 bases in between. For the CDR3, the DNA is TGTGCCAGCCAGCAGGATAGCAATCAGCCCCAGCATTTT. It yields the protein CASQQDSNQPQHF.

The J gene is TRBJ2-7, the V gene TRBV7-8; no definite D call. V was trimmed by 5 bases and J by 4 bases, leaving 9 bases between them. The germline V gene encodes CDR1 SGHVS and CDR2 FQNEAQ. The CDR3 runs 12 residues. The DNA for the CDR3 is TGTGCCAGCAGCCCGACAAATTACGAGCAGTACTTC. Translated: CASSPTNYEQYF.

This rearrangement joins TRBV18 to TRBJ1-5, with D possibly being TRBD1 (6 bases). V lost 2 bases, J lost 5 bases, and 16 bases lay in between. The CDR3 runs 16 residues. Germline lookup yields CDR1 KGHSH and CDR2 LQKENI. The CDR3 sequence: CASSPGTGGGYQPQHF. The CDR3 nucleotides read TGTGCCAGCTCACCAGGTACTGGGGGGGGCTATCAGCCCCAGCATTTT.

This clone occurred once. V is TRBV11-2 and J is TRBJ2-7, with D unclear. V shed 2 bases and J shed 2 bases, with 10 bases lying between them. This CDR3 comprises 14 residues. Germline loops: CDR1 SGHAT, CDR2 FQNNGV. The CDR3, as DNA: TGTGCCAGCAGCTTATTACGGGTAGCCTACGAGCAGTACTTC. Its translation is CASSLLRVAYEQYF. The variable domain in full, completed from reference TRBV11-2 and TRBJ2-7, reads EAGVAQSPRYKIIEKRQSVAFWCNPISGHATLYWYQQILGQGPKLLIQFQNNGVVDDSQLPKDRFSAERLKGVDSTLKIQPAKLEDSAVYLCASSLLRVAYEQYFGPGTRLTVT.

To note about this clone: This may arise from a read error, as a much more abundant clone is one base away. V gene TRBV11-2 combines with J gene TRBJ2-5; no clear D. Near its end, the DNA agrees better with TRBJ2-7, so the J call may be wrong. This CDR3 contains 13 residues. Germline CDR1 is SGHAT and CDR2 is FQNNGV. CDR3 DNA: TGTGCCAGCAGCTTAGACGGTCCCTACGAGCAGTACTTC. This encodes CASSLDGPYEQYF.

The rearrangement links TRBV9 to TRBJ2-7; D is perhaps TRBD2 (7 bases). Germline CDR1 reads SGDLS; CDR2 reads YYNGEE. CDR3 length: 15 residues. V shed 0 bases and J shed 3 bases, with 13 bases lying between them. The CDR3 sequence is CASSVGGGGDYEQYF. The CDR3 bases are TGTGCCAGCAGCGTAGGAGGGGGGGGAGACTACGAGCAGTACTTC. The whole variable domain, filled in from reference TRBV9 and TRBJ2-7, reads DSGVTQTPKHLITATGQRVTLRCSPRSGDLSVYWYQQSLDQGLQFLIQYYNGEERAKGNILERFSAQQFPDLHSELNLSSLELGDSALYFCASSVGGGGDYEQYFGPGTRLTVT.

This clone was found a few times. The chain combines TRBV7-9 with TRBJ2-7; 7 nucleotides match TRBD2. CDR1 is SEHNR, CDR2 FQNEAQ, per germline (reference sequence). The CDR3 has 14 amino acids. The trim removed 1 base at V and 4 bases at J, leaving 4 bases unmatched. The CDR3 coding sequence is TGTGCCAGCAGCTTAGGGGGGACTACTTACGAGCAGTACTTC. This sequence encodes CASSLGGTTYEQYF. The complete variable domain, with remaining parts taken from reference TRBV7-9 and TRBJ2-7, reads DTGVSQNPRHKITKRGQNVTFRCDPISEHNRLYWYRQTLGQGPEFLTYFQNEAQLEKSRLLSDRFSAERPKGSFSTLEIQRTEQGDSAMYLCASSLGGTTYEQYFGPGTRLTVT.

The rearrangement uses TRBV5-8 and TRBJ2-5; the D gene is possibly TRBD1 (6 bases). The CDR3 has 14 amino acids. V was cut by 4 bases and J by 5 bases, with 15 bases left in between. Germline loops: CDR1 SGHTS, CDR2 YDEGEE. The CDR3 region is CASSPRGLGETQYF. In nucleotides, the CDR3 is TGTGCCAGCAGCCCCAGGGGTTTAGGTGAGACCCAGTACTTC. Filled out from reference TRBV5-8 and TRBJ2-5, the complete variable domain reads EAGVTQSPTHLIKTRGQQATLRCSPISGHTSVYWYQQALGLGLQFLLWYDEGEERNRGNFPPRFSGRQFPNYSSELNVNALELEDSALYLCASSPRGLGETQYFGPGTRLLVL.

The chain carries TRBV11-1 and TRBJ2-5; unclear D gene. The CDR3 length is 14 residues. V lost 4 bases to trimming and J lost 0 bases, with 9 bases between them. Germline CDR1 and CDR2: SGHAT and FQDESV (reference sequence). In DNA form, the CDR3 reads TGTGCCAGCAGCTACAGCTCAAACCAAGAGACCCAGTACTTC. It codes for CASSYSSNQETQYF.

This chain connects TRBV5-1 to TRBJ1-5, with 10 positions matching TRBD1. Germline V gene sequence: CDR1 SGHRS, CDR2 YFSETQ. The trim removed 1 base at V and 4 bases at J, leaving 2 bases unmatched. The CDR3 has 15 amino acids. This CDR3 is CASSLTGQGNQPQHF. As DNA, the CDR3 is TGCGCCAGCAGCTTGACGGGACAGGGGAATCAGCCCCAGCATTTT.

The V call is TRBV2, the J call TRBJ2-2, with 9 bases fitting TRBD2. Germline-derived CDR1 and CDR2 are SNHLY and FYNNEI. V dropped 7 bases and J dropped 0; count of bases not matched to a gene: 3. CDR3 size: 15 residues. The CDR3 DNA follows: TGTGCCAGCAACCCTAGCGGGACGAACACCGGGGAGCTGTTTTTT. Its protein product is CASNPSGTNTGELFF.